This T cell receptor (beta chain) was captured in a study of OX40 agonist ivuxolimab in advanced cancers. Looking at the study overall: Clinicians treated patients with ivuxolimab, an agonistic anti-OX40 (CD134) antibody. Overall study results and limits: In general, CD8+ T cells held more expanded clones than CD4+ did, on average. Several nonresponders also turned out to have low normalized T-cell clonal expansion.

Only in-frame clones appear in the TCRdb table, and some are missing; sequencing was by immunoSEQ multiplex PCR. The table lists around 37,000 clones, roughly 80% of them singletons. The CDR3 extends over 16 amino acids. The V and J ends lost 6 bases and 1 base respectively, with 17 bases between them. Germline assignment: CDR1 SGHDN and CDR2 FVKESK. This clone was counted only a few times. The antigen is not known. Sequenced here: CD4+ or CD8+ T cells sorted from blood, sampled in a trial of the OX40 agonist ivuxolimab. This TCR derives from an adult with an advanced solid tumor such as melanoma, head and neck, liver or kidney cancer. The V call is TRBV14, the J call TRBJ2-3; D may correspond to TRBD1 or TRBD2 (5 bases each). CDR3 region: CASSPGTLWGTDTQYF. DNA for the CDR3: TGTGCCAGCAGTCCCGGGACCCTTTGGGGCACAGATACGCAGTATTTT.